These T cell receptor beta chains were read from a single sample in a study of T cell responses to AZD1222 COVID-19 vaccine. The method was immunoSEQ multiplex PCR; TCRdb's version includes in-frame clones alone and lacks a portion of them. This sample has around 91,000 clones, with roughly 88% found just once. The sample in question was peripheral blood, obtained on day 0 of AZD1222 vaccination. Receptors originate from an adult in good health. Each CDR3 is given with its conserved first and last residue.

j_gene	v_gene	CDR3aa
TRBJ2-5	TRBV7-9	CASSLDQTETQYF
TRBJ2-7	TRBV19	CASSLAGGFNEQYF
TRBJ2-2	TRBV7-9	CASSLIMRAGELFF
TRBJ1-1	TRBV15	CATSRRDRGRGKNTEAFF
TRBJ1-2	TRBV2	CASSEPGGGGYGYTF
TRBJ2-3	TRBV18	CASSPPTGDTQYF
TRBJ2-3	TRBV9	CASSVGGGRAQDTQYF
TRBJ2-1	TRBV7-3	CASSRPSAGALNEQFF
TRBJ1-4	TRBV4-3	CASSQDMTGFNEKLFF
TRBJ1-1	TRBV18	CASSPEGGYTEAFF
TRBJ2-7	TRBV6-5	CASRDRPSYEQYF
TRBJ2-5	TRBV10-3	CAISEGRGGPETQYF
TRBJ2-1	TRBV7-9	CASQGSSSYNEQFF
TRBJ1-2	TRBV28	CASSLLGGNGYTF
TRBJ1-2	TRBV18	CASSPLVPGDQGYTF